A single T cell receptor (beta chain) is shown here with its context. Antigen specificity is unknown. Libraries were prepared by immunoSEQ multiplex PCR; TCRdb keeps only in-frame clonotypes and omits some of them. Seen here are some 65,000 clones, 79% observed once, and the top ten hold roughly 25%. This CDR3 region has 15 residues. The V and J ends lost 5 bases and 1 base respectively, with 15 bases between them. The V gene's germline CDR1 is SGHAT and CDR2 FQNNGV. The record originates from a study of T cell responses to AZD1222 COVID-19 vaccine. Findings and caveats of the study: Two AZD1222 doses significantly raised spike-specific TCR breadth and depth over controls. Donors in the cohort were predominantly white British and more often female, and clonal diversity was possibly underestimated. Sampling captured repertoires only after the peak T cell response.

The specimen comprised peripheral blood, sampled on day 0 of MenACWY control vaccination. V usage is TRBV11-2 and J usage is TRBJ2-7; D tentatively fits TRBD1 or TRBD2 (6 bases each). The receptor comes from an adult in good health. DNA for the CDR3: TGTGCCAGCAGCACGCGACTAGGGGGATCCTACGAGCAGTACTTC. Translating it yields CASSTRLGGSYEQYF.